These 16 T cell receptor beta chains were all obtained from the same sample, sequenced in a study of early T cells in non-severe SARS-CoV-2 infection. TCRdb independently ran MiXCR on the 5' RACE reads; one entry per CDR3 protein. Of approximately 30,000 distinct CDR3 sequences in the sample, 5.6% were seen once. Sequenced sample: whole blood. All receptors derive from an adult who was a healthcare worker with PCR-confirmed SARS-CoV-2 infection or an uninfected control (not recorded which).

This clonotype was seen many times. The V call is TRBV29-1, the J call TRBJ1-1, with D perhaps matching TRBD1 (6 bases). Germline lookup yields CDR1 SQVTM and CDR2 ANQGSEA. The CDR3 is made up of 14 amino acids. Trimming took off 2 bases at V and 1 base at J, with 11 bases between the two ends. CDR3 sequence (DNA): TGCAGCGTTGAATCAGGGGCAGGGAACACTGAAGCTTTCTTT. Residues: CSVESGAGNTEAFF. The full variable domain, rest sourced from reference TRBV29-1 and TRBJ1-1, is SAVISQKPSRDICQRGTSLTIQCQVDSQVTMMFWYRQQPGQSLTLIATANQGSEATYESGFVIDKFPISRPNLTFSTLTVSNMSPEDSSIYLCSVESGAGNTEAFFGQGTRLTVV.

The chain has TRBV10-3 and TRBJ1-3; tentatively, D is TRBD1 (6 bases). CDR1 is ENHRY, CDR2 SYGVKD, per germline. Deletions cut 0 bases from V and 0 bases from J, with 6 bases between. The CDR3 loop spans 15 amino acids. This CDR3 is CAISESGGSGNTIYF. The CDR3 DNA reads TGTGCCATCAGTGAGTCAGGGGGCTCTGGAAACACCATATATTTT.

This clonotype was counted at least ten times. The chain links TRBV20-1 to TRBJ2-5; the match to TRBD1 covers 10 bases. The germline CDR1 and CDR2 sequences are DFQATT and SNEGSKA (reference sequence). V dropped 4 bases and J dropped 4; count of bases not matched to a gene: 6. This CDR3 comprises 14 residues. The CDR3 spells CSATGTGDRETQYF. CDR3 sequence (DNA): TGCAGTGCTACCGGGACAGGGGACCGAGAGACCCAGTACTTC.

This clonotype was detected ten times or more. The chain is built from TRBV20-1 and TRBJ2-3; D might be TRBD1 (5 bases). Germline V CDR1 and CDR2: DFQATT, SNEGSKA (reference sequence). This CDR3 comprises 13 residues. V lost 6 bases and J 4 bases, leaving 14 bases between the germline ends. In DNA form, the CDR3 reads TGCAGTGCCACCCCCGACAGAGCAGATACGCAGTATTTT. It codes for CSATPDRADTQYF.

This clonotype was recorded at least ten times. The V call is TRBV7-2, the J call TRBJ1-1; 7 bases map to TRBD1. CDR3 length: 13 amino acids. CDR1 and CDR2 (germline): SGHTA, FQGNSA. V was clipped by 8 bases and J by 2 bases; unmatched bases: 5. The CDR3 region has the DNA TGTGCCAGCGAGACAGGGCCCAACACTGAAGCTTTCTTT. This codes for CASETGPNTEAFF.

This clonotype has more than one count but fewer than ten. The chain links TRBV9 to TRBJ1-1; no firm D call. Germline V gene sequence: CDR1 SGDLS, CDR2 YYNGEE. This CDR3 is 13 amino acids long. The ends were cut back, 3 bases at V and 5 bases at J, with 11 bases in the middle. CDR3 sequence (DNA): TGTGCCAGCAGCGGAACGTCTACGACTGAAGCTTTCTTT. As protein: CASSGTSTTEAFF.

This clonotype was seen a handful of times. This chain links TRBV11-2 with TRBJ2-4, with 7 bases matching TRBD2. The CDR3 spans 18 residues. The junction had 13 bases not matched to a gene; V was cut back by 5 bases and J by 0 bases. CDR1 SGHAT and CDR2 FQNNGV come from the germline V gene. CDR3 protein: CASSPGGYRGLAKNIQYF. The DNA for the CDR3 is TGTGCCAGCAGCCCCGGGGGGTATCGGGGCTTAGCCAAAAACATTCAGTACTTC.

This clonotype was seen many times. The chain has TRBV19 and TRBJ2-1; D tentatively reads TRBD1 or TRBD2 (6 bases each). V gave up 5 bases and J gave up 4 bases, with 18 bases separating them. Germline-derived CDR1 and CDR2 are LNHDA and SQIVND (reference sequence). The CDR3 sequence is 16 residues long. For the CDR3, the DNA is TGTGCCAGTAGTTGGGGGAGGACAGATGATTACAATGAGCAGTTCTTC. It encodes CASSWGRTDDYNEQFF.

This clonotype was detected only a few times. The chain has TRBV19 and TRBJ1-1; perhaps TRBD1 as D (6 bases). This CDR3 spans 16 amino acids. V shed 6 bases and J shed 7 bases, with 24 bases lying between them. Germline assignment: CDR1 LNHDA and CDR2 SQIVND (reference sequence). The CDR3 nucleotides read TGTGCCAGTAGCCCTTTCCAGGGGAGGGGGTTCGGTGAAGCTTTCTTT. This sequence encodes CASSPFQGRGFGEAFF.

The V call is TRBV7-2, the J call TRBJ1-4; D gene uncertain. In germline, CDR1 is SGHTA, CDR2 FQGNSA. V lost 2 bases to trimming and J lost 4 bases, with 11 bases between them. The CDR3 is 15 amino acids. The CDR3 loop reads CASSLKAGLNEKLFF. CDR3 bases: TGTGCCAGCAGCTTAAAGGCAGGCCTTAATGAAAAACTGTTTTTT.

This clonotype has at least ten counts. The V call is TRBV20-1, the J call TRBJ2-1, with TRBD2 identical over 9 bases. Germline CDR1 DFQATT, CDR2 SNEGSKA (reference sequence). The CDR3 is made up of 15 amino acids. J gave up 5 bases and V 6 bases, and 11 bases lay outside the gene matches. CDR3 coding DNA: TGCAGTGCGGACGTAGCGGGAGTCCAGAACAATGAGCAGTTCTTC. This codes for CSADVAGVQNNEQFF.

This clonotype was observed at least ten times. V usage is TRBV29-1 and J usage is TRBJ1-2; 9 bases match TRBD1. Losses at the gene ends were 4 bases for V and 4 bases for J; bases not matched to a gene: 10. CDR3 length equals 15 residues. CDR1 SQVTM and CDR2 ANQGSEA come from the germline V gene. CDR3 in DNA: TGCAGCGTTGGCGGCTGGGACAGGGTAACCTATGGCTACACCTTC. It specifies CSVGGWDRVTYGYTF.

This clonotype was observed a handful of times. V is TRBV19 and J is TRBJ2-7, with D possibly matching TRBD1 (6 bases). The V gene's germline CDR1 is LNHDA and CDR2 SQIVND (reference sequence). V dropped 3 bases and J dropped 2 bases, with 20 bases sitting between them. The length of the CDR3 is 17 residues. The CDR3 region has the DNA TGTGCCAGTAGTATGGATTTTCAGGGGTTAGAAGCCTACGAGCAGTACTTC. Its translation is CASSMDFQGLEAYEQYF.

This clonotype was seen repeatedly, ten times or more. This sequence joins TRBV30 and TRBJ2-3; 10 bases align to TRBD2. In germline, CDR1 is GTSNPN, CDR2 SVGIG (reference sequence). This CDR3 contains 14 residues. Trimming at V came to 0 bases and at J to 6 bases, leaving 3 bases not matched to a gene. DNA of the CDR3: TGTGCCTGGAGTGTTCTAGCGGGAGTGGATACGCAGTATTTT. It specifies CAWSVLAGVDTQYF. The full variable domain, rest sourced from reference TRBV30 and TRBJ2-3, is SQTIHQWPATLVQPVGSPLSLECTVEGTSNPNLYWYRQAAGRGLQLLFYSVGIGQISSEVPQNLSASRPQDRQFILSSKKLLLSDSGFYLCAWSVLAGVDTQYFGPGTRLTVL.

This clonotype was found many times. V is TRBV7-3 and J is TRBJ1-1; D unresolved. The germline CDR1 and CDR2 sequences are SGHTA and FQGTGA. The CDR3 is 13 residues long. Trimming took off 2 bases at V and 4 bases at J, with 8 bases between the two ends. For the CDR3, the DNA is TGTGCCAGCAGCTTATCCCCCCGCACTGAAGCTTTCTTT. Its protein is CASSLSPRTEAFF.

This clonotype occurred many times. This rearrangement joins TRBV12-3 or TRBV12-4 to TRBJ2-7, with 12 bases identical to TRBD2. J gave up 7 bases and V 4 bases, and 11 bases lay outside the gene matches. The CDR3 covers 16 residues. In nucleotides, the CDR3 is TGTGCCAGCAGTTCACGGACTAGCGGGGCGCCGTGGGAGCAGTACTTC. It codes for CASSSRTSGAPWEQYF.